What follows are 5 T cell receptor beta chains derived from one specimen sequenced in a study of regulatory T cells in long-lasting Graves disease. Library construction for TCR beta used iRepertoire HTBI primers and Arm-PCR of CDR3 regions. Each CDR3 protein is one row after TCRdb ran MiXCR on the multiplex PCR reads. The sample has roughly 560,000 distinct CDR3 sequences, roughly a sixth seen once. As for time point: newly diagnosed GD, antithyroid drugs for less than 3 months. Extracted PBMC RNA gave rise to the TCR library. Another study also made use of these data, one on T cells in Graves' hyperthyroidism and ophthalmopathy.

Sequenced here: peripheral blood mononuclear cells (PBMCs), sampled at new diagnosis, from a patient treated with antithyroid drugs. These receptors were taken from a woman aged 40 to 65 with Graves disease.

The chain uses TRBV5-8 and TRBJ1-3; D gene unclear. The germline V gene encodes CDR1 SGHTS and CDR2 YDEGEE. CDR3 length: 14 residues. V shed 3 bases and J shed 4 bases, with 11 bases lying between them. This chain's CDR3 is CASSYRLEGNTIYF. CDR3 nucleotides: TGTGCCAGCAGCTATCGCCTGGAGGGAAACACCATATATTTT.

The genes are TRBV24-1 and TRBJ1-5, with TRBD1 matching over 7 bases. Trimming cost V 5 bases and J 9 bases; bases outside gene matches: 6. Germline V gene data show CDR1 as KGHDR and CDR2 as SFDVKD. The CDR3 length is 13 residues. In DNA, the CDR3 is TGTGCCACCAGTGGACAGGGCTTAGGGCCCCAGCATTTT. Protein product: CATSGQGLGPQHF.

CDR3 protein: CSALEATHHLQYF. The CDR3 DNA reads TGCAGCGCCCTGGAGGCAACCCATCATCTGCAGTATTTT. This chain uses TRBV29-1 with TRBJ2-3, with D perhaps matching TRBD2 (5 bases). This CDR3 region has 13 residues. Trimming stripped 7 bases from V and 11 bases from J, with 22 bases between. Germline assignment: CDR1 SQVTM and CDR2 ANQGSEA.

Concerning this clonotype itself: A much larger clone lies a single base off, so this may be a read error. The chain recombines TRBV6-2 or TRBV6-3 with TRBJ1-2; no reliable D call. The CDR3 extends over 15 amino acids. The V and J ends lost 8 bases and 1 base respectively, with 17 bases between them. Germline lookup yields CDR1 MNHEY and CDR2 SVGEGT. Here the CDR3 reads CASRSRRPDNYGYTF. As DNA, the CDR3 is TGTGCCAGCCGTTCTCGACGCCCGGATAACTATGGCTACACCTTC.

This clonotype was found many times. V and J are TRBV5-1 and TRBJ1-2, with 10 bases aligning to TRBD1. CDR1 and CDR2 from the germline V gene are SGHRS and YFSETQ. Germline trimming cut 0 bases from V and 8 bases from J; bases unmatched to any gene: 7. The CDR3 sequence is 15 residues long. DNA for the CDR3: TGCGCCAGCAGCTTGGTTGGGGGGACAGGGGAAGGCTACACCTTC. The encoded protein is CASSLVGGTGEGYTF.